This T cell receptor beta chain was captured in a study of T cell responses to AZD1222 COVID-19 vaccine. Trimming cost V 8 bases and J 3 bases; bases outside gene matches: 4. Per the germline V gene, CDR1 is MNHEY and CDR2 is SVGAGI. This CDR3 is 14 amino acids long. Assay: immunoSEQ multiplex PCR; the TCRdb copy retains only in-frame clones and omits some. The data contain 100,000 to 150,000 clones, around 87% of them singletons. The chain recombines TRBV6-5 with TRBJ1-6, with TRBD1 identical over 7 bases. The clonotype comes from an adult in good health. The sample was peripheral blood, taken on day 0 of AZD1222 vaccination. The CDR3 sequence is CASLDRDYNSPLHF. Written as DNA, the CDR3 is TGTGCCAGCCTTGACAGGGACTATAATTCACCCCTCCACTTT.